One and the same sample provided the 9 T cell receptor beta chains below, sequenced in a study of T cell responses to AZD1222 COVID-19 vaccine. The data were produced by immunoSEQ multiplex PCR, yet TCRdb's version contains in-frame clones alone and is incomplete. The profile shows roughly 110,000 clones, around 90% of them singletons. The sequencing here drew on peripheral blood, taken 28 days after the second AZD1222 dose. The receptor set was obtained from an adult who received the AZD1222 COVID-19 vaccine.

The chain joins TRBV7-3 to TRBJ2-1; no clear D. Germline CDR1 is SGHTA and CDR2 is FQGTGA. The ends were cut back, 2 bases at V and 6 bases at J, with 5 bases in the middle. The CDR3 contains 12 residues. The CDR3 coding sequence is TGTGCCAGCAGCTTAGGAAGCAATGAGCAGTTCTTC. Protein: CASSLGSNEQFF.

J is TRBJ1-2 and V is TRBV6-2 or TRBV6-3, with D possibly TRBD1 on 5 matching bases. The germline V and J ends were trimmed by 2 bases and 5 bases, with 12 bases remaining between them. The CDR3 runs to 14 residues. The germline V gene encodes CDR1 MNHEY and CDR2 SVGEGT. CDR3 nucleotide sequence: TGTGCCAGCAGTTACCCCGGCAGGGTTTATGGCTACACCTTC. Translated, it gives CASSYPGRVYGYTF.

The CDR3 bases are TGTGCCACCTCGGTAGCCCTCGAGCAGTACTTC. It codes for CATSVALEQYF. The V call is TRBV25-1, the J call TRBJ2-7; D is uncertain. Germline V gene lookup returns CDR1 MGHDK and CDR2 SYGVNS. This CDR3 spans 11 amino acids. The V and J ends lost 10 bases and 6 bases respectively, with 13 bases between them.

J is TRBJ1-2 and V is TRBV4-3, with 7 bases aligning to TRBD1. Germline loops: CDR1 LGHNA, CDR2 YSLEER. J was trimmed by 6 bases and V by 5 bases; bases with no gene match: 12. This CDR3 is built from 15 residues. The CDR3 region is CASSWNRGWENGYTF. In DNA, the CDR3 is TGCGCCAGCAGCTGGAACAGGGGTTGGGAGAATGGCTACACCTTC.

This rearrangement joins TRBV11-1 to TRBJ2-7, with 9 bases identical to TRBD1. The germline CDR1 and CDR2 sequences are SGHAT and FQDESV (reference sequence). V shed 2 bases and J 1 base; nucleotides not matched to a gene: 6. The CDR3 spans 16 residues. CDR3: CASSLFGTGTSYEQYF. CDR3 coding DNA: TGTGCCAGCAGCTTATTCGGGACAGGGACATCCTACGAGCAGTACTTC.

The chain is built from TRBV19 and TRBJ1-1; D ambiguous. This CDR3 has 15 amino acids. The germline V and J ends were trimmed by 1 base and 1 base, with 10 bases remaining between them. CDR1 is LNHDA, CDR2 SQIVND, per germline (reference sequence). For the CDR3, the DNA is TGTGCCAGTAGTATAGGTAGACGGCCGAACACTGAAGCTTTCTTT. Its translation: CASSIGRRPNTEAFF.

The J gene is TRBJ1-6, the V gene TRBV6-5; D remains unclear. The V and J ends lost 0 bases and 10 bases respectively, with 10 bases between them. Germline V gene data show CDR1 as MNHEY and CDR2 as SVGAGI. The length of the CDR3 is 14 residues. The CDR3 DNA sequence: TGTGCCAGCAGTTACTCCTTGGGTTACTCACCCCTCCACTTT. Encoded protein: CASSYSLGYSPLHF.

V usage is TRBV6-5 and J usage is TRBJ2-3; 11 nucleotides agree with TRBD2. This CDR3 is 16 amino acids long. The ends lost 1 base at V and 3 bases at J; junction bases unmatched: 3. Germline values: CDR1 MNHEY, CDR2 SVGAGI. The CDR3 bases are TGTGCCAGCAGTTACTTGGGACTAGCGGCTACAGATACGCAGTATTTT. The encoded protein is CASSYLGLAATDTQYF.

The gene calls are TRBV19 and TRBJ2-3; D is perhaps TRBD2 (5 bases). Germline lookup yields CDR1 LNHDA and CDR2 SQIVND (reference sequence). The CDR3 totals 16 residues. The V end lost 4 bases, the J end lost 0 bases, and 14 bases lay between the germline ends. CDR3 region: CASSKSGSASTDTQYF. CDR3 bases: TGTGCCAGTAGTAAGAGCGGATCGGCTAGCACAGATACGCAGTATTTT.